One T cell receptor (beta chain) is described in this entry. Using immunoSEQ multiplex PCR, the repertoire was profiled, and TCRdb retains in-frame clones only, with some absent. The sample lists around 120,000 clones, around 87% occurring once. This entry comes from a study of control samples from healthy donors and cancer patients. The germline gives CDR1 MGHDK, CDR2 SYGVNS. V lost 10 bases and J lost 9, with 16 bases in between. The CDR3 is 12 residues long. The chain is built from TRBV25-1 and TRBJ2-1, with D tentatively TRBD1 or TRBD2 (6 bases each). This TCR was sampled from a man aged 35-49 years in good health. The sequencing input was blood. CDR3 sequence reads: CAIRVEGGEQFF. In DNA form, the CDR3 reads TGTGCCATCAGAGTGGAGGGGGGTGAGCAGTTCTTC.